Presented here are 10 T cell receptor beta chains from one specimen sequenced in a study of blood T cell repertoires in COVID-19. This table comes from immunoSEQ multiplex PCR, and its TCRdb copy is limited to in-frame clones, with some not included. Among 140,000 to 150,000 clones listed, more than 75% were seen once. Input material: peripheral blood. These receptors originate from a woman aged 50 to 60 with acute or convalescent COVID-19.

This clone was seen a handful of times. The chain combines TRBV29-1 with TRBJ1-1; TRBD1 agrees at 8 bases. V was pared by 6 bases and J by 4 bases, with 4 bases of the junction left unmatched. From germline, CDR1 is SQVTM and CDR2 ANQGSEA. The CDR3 has 12 amino acids. CDR3 amino acids: CSVITGGTEAFF. The CDR3 DNA is TGCAGCGTGATTACAGGGGGCACTGAAGCTTTCTTT.

This clone occurred a few times. This CDR3 fails to terminate in the conserved phenylalanine or tryptophan, so it likely reflects a read error. The DNA is omitted, as the CDR3 cannot be located on it reliably, and the CDR3 follows TCRdb's listing. The chain employs TRBV23-1 and TRBJ2-7; the table gives TRBD1 as D, unverified against the DNA. TRBV23-1 has ORF status, its function being uncertain. From its first to its last residue, the CDR3 has 12 amino acids. The CDR3 here is CASSQSGQGENS.

The chain uses TRBV9 and TRBJ2-5; 8 bases line up with TRBD2. The CDR3 totals 16 residues. The germline CDR1 and CDR2 sequences are SGDLS and YYNGEE. The V gene end was trimmed by 3 bases and the J gene end by 5 bases; junction bases not matched to a gene: 12. DNA of the CDR3: TGTGCCAGCAGCGGAGGCCGGGGGGGCGGTGGTGAGACCCAGTACTTC. This translates into CASSGGRGGGGETQYF.

The chain uses TRBV27 and TRBJ2-1; D call uncertain. CDR3 size: 14 residues. CDR1 MNHEY and CDR2 SMNVEV come from the germline V gene (reference sequence). The germline V and J ends were trimmed by 7 bases and 4 bases, with 14 bases remaining between them. CDR3 protein: CASTPQALYNEQFF. The DNA for the CDR3 is TGTGCCAGCACCCCCCAGGCCCTTTACAATGAGCAGTTCTTC.

This sequence joins TRBV30 and TRBJ2-2; the D is unclear. The CDR3 consists of 13 residues. Trimming took 3 bases from V and 0 from J, leaving 5 bases between them. CDR1 is GTSNPN and CDR2 is SVGIG in the germline V gene (reference sequence). Written as DNA, the CDR3 is TGTGCCTGGAGCGTTCCGAACACCGGGGAGCTGTTTTTT. As protein: CAWSVPNTGELFF.

The V call is TRBV14, the J call TRBJ1-4; D uncertain. The CDR3 is 14 amino acids. Germline CDR1 SGHDN, CDR2 FVKESK. Deletions cut 1 base from V and 7 bases from J, with 10 bases between. The CDR3 DNA reads as TGTGCCAGCAGCCAAGGCTCCTTCGGTGAAAAACTGTTTTTT. This encodes CASSQGSFGEKLFF.

This clone was observed a single time. The gene calls are TRBV6-6 and TRBJ1-2; D not resolved. CDR3 size: 13 residues. CDR1 is MNHNY, CDR2 SVGAGI, per germline (reference sequence). Trimming pared 3 bases from V and 0 bases from J, leaving 5 bases between. CDR3 protein: CASSYESNYGYTF. CDR3 DNA: TGTGCCAGCAGTTATGAGTCTAACTATGGCTACACCTTC.

This clone came up a few times. The gene calls are TRBV29-1 and TRBJ2-2; 12 nucleotides match TRBD2. The CDR3 is 15 amino acids. Germline CDR1 and CDR2: SQVTM and ANQGSEA. J was trimmed by 0 bases and V by 7 bases; bases with no gene match: 3. DNA for the CDR3: TGCAGCGGACTAGCGGGGGCCACGAACACCGGGGAGCTGTTTTTT. Protein: CSGLAGATNTGELFF.

The V gene is TRBV28, the J gene TRBJ2-6, with D perhaps matching TRBD2 (5 bases). V was shortened by 5 bases and J by 0 bases, with 8 bases between the two germline ends. The CDR3 is 15 residues long. CDR1 is MDHEN and CDR2 is SYDVKM in the germline V gene. Here the CDR3 reads CASSSGNSGANVLTF. CDR3 sequence (DNA): TGTGCCAGCAGTAGCGGAAACTCTGGGGCCAACGTCCTGACTTTC. Using reference TRBV28 and TRBJ2-6 for the parts outside the CDR3, the full variable domain is DVKVTQSSRYLVKRTGEKVFLECVQDMDHENMFWYRQDPGLGLRLIYFSYDVKMKEKGDIPEGYSVSREKKERFSLILESASTNQTSMYLCASSSGNSGANVLTFGAGSRLTVL.

This clone was seen more than once but under ten times. J is TRBJ2-7 and V is TRBV7-9; no reliable D call. From germline, CDR1 is SEHNR and CDR2 FQNEAQ (reference sequence). The V gene lost 1 base and the J gene lost 2 bases, with 12 bases spanning the gap. The CDR3 extends over 15 amino acids. In DNA form, the CDR3 reads TGTGCCAGCAGCTTAGTGTTTGCAGGCCCCTACGAGCAGTACTTC. This sequence encodes CASSLVFAGPYEQYF.